The clone carrying this T cell receptor (beta chain) has more than one count but fewer than ten. Trimming shortened V by 6 bases and J by 2 bases, and 18 bases separated the two germline ends. The germline gives CDR1 MGHDK, CDR2 SYGVNS. This CDR3 region has 16 residues. This sample is drawn from a study of blood T cells in healthy people across ages. Primers used in a second PCR of about 7 to 11 cycles were a sample-barcoded 5' primer and a J-beta primer mix. MiXCR, run by TCRdb on the 5' RACE reads, gives a single entry per CDR3 protein. The sample holds roughly 1,500,000 distinct CDR3 sequences, roughly a third seen once.

This rearrangement joins TRBV25-1 to TRBJ2-3; D might be TRBD1 (5 bases). This sequence originates from a woman in her 30s in good health. Sequencing input: blood. CDR3 sequence (DNA): TGTGCCAGCAGCGAGCAACAGGATATTATCACAGATACGCAGTATTTT. Amino acid sequence: CASSEQQDIITDTQYF.